This TCR beta chain was retrieved from a study of post-analysis software for immune sequencing data. For the study at large: Several disease courses (relapsing-remitting, secondary progressive and progressive-relapsing) of multiple sclerosis were included.

This clonotype was seen ten or more times. Its antigen remains unknown. Prepared libraries of TCR beta cDNA carried unique molecular identifiers. Some 500,000 cDNA molecules were obtained per 1 to 10 million input T cells. TCRdb processed the PCR reads anew with MiXCR; each CDR3 protein has one entry. Of around 180,000 distinct CDR3 sequences in the sample, approximately 31% were seen once. Notes on the study in general: Patients had higher frequencies than controls of five or six TRBV segments, including TRBV5-6, TRBV5-1 and TRBV20-1. Diversity measured as normalized Chao1 was significantly lower in multiple sclerosis patients than in controls. Samples prepared in the same batch strongly co-clustered by F measure.

This CDR3 comprises 15 residues. V was clipped by 10 bases and J by 2 bases; unmatched bases: 8. Germline V CDR1 and CDR2: MNHEY, SMNVEV (reference sequence). This TCR derives from a girl aged 10 to 17 with multiple sclerosis. The chain joins TRBV27 to TRBJ2-1, with TRBD2 identical over 10 bases. The sequencing input was blood. The CDR3 coding sequence is TGTGCCACCACACTAGCGGGAAGTCCCTACAATGAGCAGTTCTTC. It translates to CATTLAGSPYNEQFF.